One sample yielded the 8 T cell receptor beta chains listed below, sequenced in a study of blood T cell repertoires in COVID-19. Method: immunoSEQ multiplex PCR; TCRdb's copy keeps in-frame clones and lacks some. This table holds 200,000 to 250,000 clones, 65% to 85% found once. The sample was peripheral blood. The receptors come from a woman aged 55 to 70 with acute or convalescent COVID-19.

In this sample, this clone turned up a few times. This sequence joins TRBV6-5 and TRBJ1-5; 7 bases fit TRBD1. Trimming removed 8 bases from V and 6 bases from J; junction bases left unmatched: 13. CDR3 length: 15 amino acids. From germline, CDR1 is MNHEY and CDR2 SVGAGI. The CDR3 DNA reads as TGTGCCAGCGGGCCTCGGGCAGGGGGAATTCAGCCCCAGCATTTT. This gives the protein CASGPRAGGIQPQHF.

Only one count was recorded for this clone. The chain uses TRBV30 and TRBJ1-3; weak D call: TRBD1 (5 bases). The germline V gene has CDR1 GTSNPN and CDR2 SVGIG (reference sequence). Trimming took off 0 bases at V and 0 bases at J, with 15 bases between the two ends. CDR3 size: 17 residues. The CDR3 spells CAWSVLKGPISGNTIYF. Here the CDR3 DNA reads TGTGCCTGGAGTGTACTGAAGGGGCCAATCTCTGGAAACACCATATATTTT.

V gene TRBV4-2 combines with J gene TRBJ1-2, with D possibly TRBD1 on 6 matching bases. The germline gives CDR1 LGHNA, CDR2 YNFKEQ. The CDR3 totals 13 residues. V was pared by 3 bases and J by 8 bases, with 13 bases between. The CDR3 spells CASSQETGNGYTF. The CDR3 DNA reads TGTGCCAGCAGCCAGGAAACAGGGAACGGCTACACCTTC.

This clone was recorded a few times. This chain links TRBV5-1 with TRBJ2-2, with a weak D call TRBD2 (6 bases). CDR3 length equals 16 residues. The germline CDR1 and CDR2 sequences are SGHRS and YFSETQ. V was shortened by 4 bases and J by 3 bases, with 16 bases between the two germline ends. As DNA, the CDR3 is TGCGCCAGCAGCGGGGGACTGCGTGGGGACACCGGGGAGCTGTTTTTT. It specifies CASSGGLRGDTGELFF.

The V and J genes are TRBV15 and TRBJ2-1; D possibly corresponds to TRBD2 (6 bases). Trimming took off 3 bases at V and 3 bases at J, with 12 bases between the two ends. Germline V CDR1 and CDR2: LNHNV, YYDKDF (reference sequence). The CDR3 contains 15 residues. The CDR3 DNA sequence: TGTGCCACCAGCAGCATGGCGGGGAACTACAATGAGCAGTTCTTC. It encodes CATSSMAGNYNEQFF.

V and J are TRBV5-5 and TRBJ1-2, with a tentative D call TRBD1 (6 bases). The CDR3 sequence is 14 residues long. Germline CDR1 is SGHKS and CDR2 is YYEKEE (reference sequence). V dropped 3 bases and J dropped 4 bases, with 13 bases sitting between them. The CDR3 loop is CASSYRPTGYGYTF. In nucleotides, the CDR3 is TGTGCCAGCAGCTACCGGCCGACAGGCTATGGCTACACCTTC.

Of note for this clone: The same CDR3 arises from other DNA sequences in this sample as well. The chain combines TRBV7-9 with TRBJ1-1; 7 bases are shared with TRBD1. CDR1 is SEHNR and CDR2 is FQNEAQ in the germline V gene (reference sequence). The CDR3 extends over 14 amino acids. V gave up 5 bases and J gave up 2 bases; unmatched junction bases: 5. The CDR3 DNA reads TGTGCCAGCAGCCCAGGGACAGCCAACACTGAAGCTTTCTTT. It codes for CASSPGTANTEAFF.

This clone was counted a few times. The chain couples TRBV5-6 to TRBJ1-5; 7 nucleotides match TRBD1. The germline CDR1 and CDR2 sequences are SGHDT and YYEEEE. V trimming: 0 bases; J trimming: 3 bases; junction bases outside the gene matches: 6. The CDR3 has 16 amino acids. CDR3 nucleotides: TGTGCCAGCAGCTTGGCTTTGGGACAGCACAATCAGCCCCAGCATTTT. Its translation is CASSLALGQHNQPQHF.